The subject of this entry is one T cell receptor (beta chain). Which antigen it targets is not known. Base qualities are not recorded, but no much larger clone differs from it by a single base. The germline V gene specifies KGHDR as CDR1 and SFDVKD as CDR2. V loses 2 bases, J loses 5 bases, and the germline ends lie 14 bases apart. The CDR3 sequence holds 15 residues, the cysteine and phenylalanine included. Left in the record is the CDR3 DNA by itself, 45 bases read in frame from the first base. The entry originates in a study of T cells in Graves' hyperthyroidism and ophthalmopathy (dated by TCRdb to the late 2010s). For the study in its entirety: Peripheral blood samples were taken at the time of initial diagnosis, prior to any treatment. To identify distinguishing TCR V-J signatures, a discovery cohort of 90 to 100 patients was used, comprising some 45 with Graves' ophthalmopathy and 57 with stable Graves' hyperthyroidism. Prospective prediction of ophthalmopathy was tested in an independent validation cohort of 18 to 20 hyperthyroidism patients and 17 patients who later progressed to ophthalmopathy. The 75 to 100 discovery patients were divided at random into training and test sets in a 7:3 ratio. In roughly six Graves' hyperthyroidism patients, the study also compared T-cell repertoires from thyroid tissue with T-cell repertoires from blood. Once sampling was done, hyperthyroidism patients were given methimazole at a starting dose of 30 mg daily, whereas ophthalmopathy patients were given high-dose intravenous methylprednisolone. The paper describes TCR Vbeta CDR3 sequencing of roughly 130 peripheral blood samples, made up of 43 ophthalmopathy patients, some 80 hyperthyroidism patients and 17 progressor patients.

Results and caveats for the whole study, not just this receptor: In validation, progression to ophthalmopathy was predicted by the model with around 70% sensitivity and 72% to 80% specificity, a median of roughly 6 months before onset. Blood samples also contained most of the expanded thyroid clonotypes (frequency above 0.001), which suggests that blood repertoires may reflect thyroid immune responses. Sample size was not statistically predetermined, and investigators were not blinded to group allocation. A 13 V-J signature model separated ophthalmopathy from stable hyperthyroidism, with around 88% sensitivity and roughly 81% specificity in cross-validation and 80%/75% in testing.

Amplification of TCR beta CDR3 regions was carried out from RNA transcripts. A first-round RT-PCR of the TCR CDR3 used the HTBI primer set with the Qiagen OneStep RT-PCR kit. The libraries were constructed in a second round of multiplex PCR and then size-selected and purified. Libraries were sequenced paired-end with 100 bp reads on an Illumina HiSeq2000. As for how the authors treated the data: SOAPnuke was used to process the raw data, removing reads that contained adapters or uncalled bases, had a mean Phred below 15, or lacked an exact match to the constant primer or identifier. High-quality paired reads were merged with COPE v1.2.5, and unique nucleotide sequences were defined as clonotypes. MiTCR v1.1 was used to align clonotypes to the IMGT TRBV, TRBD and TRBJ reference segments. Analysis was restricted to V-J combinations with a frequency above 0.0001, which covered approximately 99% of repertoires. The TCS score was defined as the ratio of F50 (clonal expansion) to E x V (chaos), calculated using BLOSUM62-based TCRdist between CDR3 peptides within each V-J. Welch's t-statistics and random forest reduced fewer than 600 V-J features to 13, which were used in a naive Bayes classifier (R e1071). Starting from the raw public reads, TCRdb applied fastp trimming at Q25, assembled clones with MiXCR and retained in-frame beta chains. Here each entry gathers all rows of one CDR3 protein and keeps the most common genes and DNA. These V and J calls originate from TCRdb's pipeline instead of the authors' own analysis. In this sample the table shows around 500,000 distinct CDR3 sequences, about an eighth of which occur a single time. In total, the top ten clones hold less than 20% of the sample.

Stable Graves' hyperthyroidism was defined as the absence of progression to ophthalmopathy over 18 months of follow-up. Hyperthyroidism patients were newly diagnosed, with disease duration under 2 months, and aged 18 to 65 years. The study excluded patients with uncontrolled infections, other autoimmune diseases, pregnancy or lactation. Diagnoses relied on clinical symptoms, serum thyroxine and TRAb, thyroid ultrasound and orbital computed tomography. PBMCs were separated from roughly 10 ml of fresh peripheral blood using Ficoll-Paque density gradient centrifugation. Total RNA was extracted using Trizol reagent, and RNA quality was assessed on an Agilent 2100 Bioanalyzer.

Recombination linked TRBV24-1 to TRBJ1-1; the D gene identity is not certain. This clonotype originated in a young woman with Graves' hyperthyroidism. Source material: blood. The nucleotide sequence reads TGTGCCACCAGTGATTCCCGCCGGGGAGGGACTGAAGCTTTCTTT. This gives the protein CATSDSRRGGTEAFF.